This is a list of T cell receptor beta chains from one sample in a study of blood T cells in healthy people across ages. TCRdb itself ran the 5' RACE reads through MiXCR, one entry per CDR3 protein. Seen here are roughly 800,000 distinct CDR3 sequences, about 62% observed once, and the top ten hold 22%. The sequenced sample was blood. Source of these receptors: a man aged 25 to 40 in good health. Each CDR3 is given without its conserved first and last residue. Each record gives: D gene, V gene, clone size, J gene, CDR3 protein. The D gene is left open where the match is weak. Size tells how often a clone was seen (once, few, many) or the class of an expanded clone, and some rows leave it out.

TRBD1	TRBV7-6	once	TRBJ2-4	ASSRTQGGIQY
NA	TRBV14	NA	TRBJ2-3	ASSQERRTDTQY
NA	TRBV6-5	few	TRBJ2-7	ASMAGNEQY
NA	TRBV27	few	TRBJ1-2	ASSRDVAGGYT
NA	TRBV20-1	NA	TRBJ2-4	SAALQGVVKNIQY
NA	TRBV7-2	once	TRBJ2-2	ASSPDSTGELF
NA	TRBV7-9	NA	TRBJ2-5	ASSPPWGDAETQY
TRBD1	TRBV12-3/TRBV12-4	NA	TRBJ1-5	ASSTGTGGKPQH
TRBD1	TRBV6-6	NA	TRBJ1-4	ASRSTGQLNEKLF
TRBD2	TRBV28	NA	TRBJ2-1	ASSSSGAPESYNEQF
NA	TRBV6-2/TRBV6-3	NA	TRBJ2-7	ASLTWGQGRYNEQY
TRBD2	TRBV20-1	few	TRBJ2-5	SASPPGLAGETQY
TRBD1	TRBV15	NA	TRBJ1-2	ATSRSTGDGYT
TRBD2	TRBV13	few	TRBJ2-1	ASSPENGGGIYNEQF
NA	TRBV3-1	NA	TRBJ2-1	ASSPRVQAGGEQF
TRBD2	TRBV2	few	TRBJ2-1	GSRGDPHEQF
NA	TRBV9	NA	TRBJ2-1	ASSPRDWINEQF